The 25 T cell receptor beta chains given below trace back to one sample, sequenced in a study of blood T cells in healthy people across ages. Together with a sample-barcoded 5' primer, a J-beta primer mix was included in a second PCR lasting about 6 to 11 cycles. MiXCR was run by TCRdb on the 5' RACE reads, yielding one entry per CDR3 protein. The profile covers approximately 800,000 distinct CDR3 sequences, with 60% to 80% appearing a single time and roughly 25% taken by the ten largest. Input material: blood. The receptors shown here come from a man aged 25 to 45 in good health.

The chain recombines TRBV20-1 with TRBJ2-5; TRBD1 aligns across 9 bases. This CDR3 contains 13 residues. CDR1 is DFQATT, CDR2 SNEGSKA, per germline (reference sequence). The CDR3 here is CSRLQGARETQYF. The CDR3, as DNA: TGCAGCAGGCTACAGGGGGCGCGGGAGACCCAGTACTTC.

The V call is TRBV7-2, the J call TRBJ2-3; 9 nucleotides match TRBD2. The CDR3 has 17 residues. The ends lost 5 bases at V and 1 base at J; junction bases unmatched: 10. Germline lookup yields CDR1 SGHTA and CDR2 FQGNSA. CDR3 loop: CASSVSGGAAGTDTQYF. The CDR3 DNA follows: TGTGCCAGCAGCGTTAGCGGGGGTGCTGCCGGCACAGATACGCAGTATTTT.

The chain links TRBV20-1 to TRBJ1-2, with 8 bases that match TRBD1. Germline CDR1 DFQATT, CDR2 SNEGSKA (reference sequence). J was trimmed by 8 bases and V by 0 bases; bases with no gene match: 11. The CDR3 contains 15 residues. CDR3 region: CSARDRWTGNSGYTF. The CDR3 coding sequence is TGCAGTGCTAGAGATAGGTGGACAGGGAATAGCGGCTACACCTTC.

This clonotype appeared once. V gene TRBV2 combines with J gene TRBJ2-1, with TRBD2 matching over 8 bases. The end of the DNA fits TRBJ2-7 better, so the J call may be wrong. This CDR3 is 15 amino acids long. Germline V gene sequence: CDR1 SNHLY, CDR2 FYNNEI. In DNA, the CDR3 is TGTGCCAGCAGTGTTGCCGGGACTAGGAACAATGAGCAGTACTTC. It codes for CASSVAGTRNNEQYF.

In the case of this clonotype: A read error may explain this, as a much larger clone is one base away. The chain links TRBV4-2 to TRBJ1-1; D is unclear. The V end was cut by 4 bases, the J end by 1 base, with 7 bases between. The CDR3 has 13 amino acids. CDR1 is LGHNA, CDR2 YNFKEQ, per germline. This CDR3 reads CASSPVENTEAFF. CDR3 in DNA: TGTGCCAGCAGCCCCGTGGAGAACACTGAAGCTTTCTTT.

The chain combines TRBV11-2 with TRBJ2-5, with D possibly being TRBD2 (6 bases). Trimming took off 5 bases at V and 4 bases at J, with 17 bases between the two ends. Germline assignment: CDR1 SGHAT and CDR2 FQNNGV. CDR3 length: 15 residues. CDR3 nucleotide sequence: TGTGCCAGCAGCGTAATCGGGAGTGCTGGAGAGACCCAGTACTTC. The encoded protein is CASSVIGSAGETQYF.

On this clonotype: The junction departs from the called germline gene at one end, perhaps through a read error. The chain links TRBV7-8 to TRBJ2-3; 9 bases align to TRBD2. Germline CDR1 and CDR2: SGHVS and FQNEAQ. There are 18 residues in the CDR3. CDR3 in DNA: TGTGCCAGCAGCTTAGGCCCGGCTGGGCGGGGGGGCACAGATATGCAGTATTTT. Its translation is CASSLGPAGRGGTDMQYF.

This clonotype was found a few times. The chain links TRBV27 to TRBJ2-5; D possibly uses TRBD1 or TRBD2 (6 bases each). Germline loops: CDR1 MNHEY, CDR2 SMNVEV (reference sequence). The CDR3 contains 14 residues. With 5 bases removed from V and 5 bases from J, the gap between germline ends came to 15 bases. The CDR3 coding sequence is TGTGCCAGCAGTGGGGGGCAGCCCAGGGAGACCCAGTACTTC. Translated, it gives CASSGGQPRETQYF.

This clonotype was seen more than once but under ten times. V gene TRBV4-2 combines with J gene TRBJ2-1, with unresolved D. Germline CDR1 reads LGHNA; CDR2 reads YNFKEQ. CDR3 length: 18 residues. V lost 3 bases and J 4 bases, leaving 22 bases between the germline ends. CDR3 sequence (DNA): TGTGCCAGCAGCCAGATGGCCGTCATCGCCGAGCCTTACAATGAGCAGTTCTTC. This translates into CASSQMAVIAEPYNEQFF.

This clonotype was seen just once. Compared with germline, one end of the junction differs, possibly owing to a read error. This rearrangement joins TRBV20-1 to TRBJ2-7; D uncertain. CDR3 length: 13 amino acids. The germline V gene encodes CDR1 DFQATT and CDR2 SNEGSKA (reference sequence). In DNA, the CDR3 is TGCAGTGCTAGCGCTCCTTTCTCCCACGAGCAGTACTTC. As protein: CSASAPFSHEQYF.

This chain connects TRBV20-1 to TRBJ2-1; D unclear. There are 14 residues in the CDR3. Germline V CDR1 and CDR2: DFQATT, SNEGSKA (reference sequence). Trimming pared 1 base from V and 3 bases from J, leaving 10 bases between. CDR3 bases: TGCAGTGCTAGAGCCGGTTGGGACTACAATGAGCAGTTCTTC. As protein: CSARAGWDYNEQFF.

The rearrangement joins TRBV12-3 or TRBV12-4 to TRBJ2-5; 7 bases line up with TRBD1. The CDR3 has 16 amino acids. V lost 4 bases and J lost 5; bases outside the gene matches: 13. CDR3 DNA: TGTGCCAGCAGTTCCCGACCGACAGGGATGGAGGAGACCCAGTACTTC. Translation: CASSSRPTGMEETQYF.

The rearrangement joins TRBV4-1 to TRBJ2-1; D gene uncertain. Germline assignment: CDR1 MGHRA and CDR2 YSYEKL. This CDR3 is 19 amino acids long. V was cut by 2 bases and J by 2 bases, with 22 bases left in between. The CDR3 sequence is CASSQKREGWVRTYNEQFF. As DNA, the CDR3 is TGCGCCAGCAGCCAAAAAAGGGAAGGATGGGTTAGGACCTACAATGAGCAGTTCTTC.

The chain recombines TRBV28 with TRBJ2-3; TRBD1 matches 9 bases. This CDR3 comprises 16 residues. V gave up 5 bases and J gave up 2 bases; unmatched junction bases: 8. Germline V gene data show CDR1 as MDHEN and CDR2 as SYDVKM. CDR3: CASSAQGASDTDTQYF. In DNA, the CDR3 is TGTGCCAGCAGTGCACAGGGGGCTTCTGACACAGATACGCAGTATTTT.

This clonotype was found a few times. The rearrangement links TRBV29-1 to TRBJ2-7, with TRBD1 matching over 8 bases. The V gene's germline CDR1 is SQVTM and CDR2 ANQGSEA. J lost 9 bases, V lost 5 bases, and 9 bases had no gene match. The CDR3 is 12 residues long. Written as DNA, the CDR3 is TGCAGCGTTATAGGACAGGGAGCTGTGCAGTACTTC. Protein sequence: CSVIGQGAVQYF.

The chain couples TRBV6-1 to TRBJ2-1, with 10 positions matching TRBD1. The CDR3 length is 15 residues. The germline gives CDR1 MNHNS, CDR2 SASEGT. The J segment lost 6 bases and the V segment lost 8 bases, leaving 10 bases of the junction unmatched. CDR3: CASDYGDRGSNEQFF. The CDR3 DNA follows: TGTGCCAGCGACTACGGGGACAGGGGCTCCAATGAGCAGTTCTTC.

Turning to this clonotype: An end of the junction does not agree with germline; a read error may underlie this. This chain joins TRBV20-1 and TRBJ2-7, with TRBD1 matching over 7 bases. CDR3 length equals 15 residues. Germline-derived CDR1 and CDR2 are DFQATT and SNEGSKA (reference sequence). This CDR3 reads CSARDPGQFSCEQYF. The CDR3 nucleotides are TGCAGTGCTAGAGACCCGGGACAGTTCTCCTGCGAGCAGTACTTC.

The V and J genes are TRBV7-3 and TRBJ2-3; 8 bases line up with TRBD2. V trimming: 0 bases; J trimming: 6 bases; junction bases outside the gene matches: 8. This CDR3 is 16 amino acids long. Germline values: CDR1 SGHTA, CDR2 FQGTGA. The CDR3 nucleotides are TGTGCCAGCAGCTTAACGGGCGGGGGGAGTCCCGATACGCAGTATTTT. Its translation is CASSLTGGGSPDTQYF.

This clonotype has a handful of counts. The gene calls are TRBV29-1 and TRBJ2-5; 7 bases line up with TRBD1. The J segment lost 4 bases and the V segment lost 6 bases, leaving 5 bases of the junction unmatched. The CDR3 has 12 amino acids. Germline V gene data show CDR1 as SQVTM and CDR2 as ANQGSEA. CDR3 region: CSVTGARETQYF. The CDR3 DNA reads as TGCAGCGTCACAGGGGCGAGAGAGACCCAGTACTTC.

This sequence joins TRBV20-1 and TRBJ2-7; D not certain. The CDR3 contains 15 residues. Germline-derived CDR1 and CDR2 are DFQATT and SNEGSKA (reference sequence). V lost 1 base, J lost 2 bases, and 15 bases lay in between. This CDR3 is CSARVRAHLPYEQYF. The CDR3 region has the DNA TGCAGTGCTAGAGTTCGGGCCCATCTCCCCTACGAGCAGTACTTC.

The CDR3 nucleotides read TGCAGTCCCAGAGTTACCCAGTACTTC. It specifies CSPRVTQYF. The chain has TRBV20-1 and TRBJ2-5; D gene uncertain. Germline CDR1 and CDR2: DFQATT and SNEGSKA (reference sequence). Trimming left V 8 bases short and J 8 bases short, with 9 bases between. The CDR3 is 9 amino acids.

This chain links TRBV9 with TRBJ1-5, with 7 bases identical to TRBD1. CDR1 is SGDLS and CDR2 is YYNGEE in the germline V gene. The CDR3 length is 15 residues. V trimming: 0 bases; J trimming: 6 bases; junction bases outside the gene matches: 6. CDR3 sequence: CASSVGGGGGQPQHF. Here the CDR3 DNA reads TGTGCCAGCAGCGTAGGAGGGGGCGGAGGTCAGCCCCAGCATTTT.

This clonotype was counted a single time. This chain connects TRBV20-1 to TRBJ2-5; TRBD2 aligns across 9 bases. The CDR3 consists of 15 residues. The V segment lost 5 bases and the J segment 5 bases; nucleotides outside the gene matches: 12. Looked up from germline, CDR1 is DFQATT and CDR2 is SNEGSKA (reference sequence). The CDR3 DNA reads TGCAGTGCTCCCGCTCGAGCGGGGGGTGGGGAGACCCAGTACTTC. Translated: CSAPARAGGGETQYF.

The chain couples TRBV4-3 to TRBJ1-5; perhaps TRBD1 as D (6 bases). The germline CDR1 and CDR2 sequences are LGHNA and YSLEER. The V end lost 3 bases, the J end lost 2 bases, and 11 bases lay between the germline ends. This CDR3 spans 15 amino acids. Here the CDR3 DNA reads TGCGCCAGCAGCCAGGGACATGCAGGCAATCAGCCCCAGCATTTT. It specifies CASSQGHAGNQPQHF.

The gene calls are TRBV21-1 and TRBJ2-7; the tabulated D call, TRBD1, remains unverified against the DNA. TRBV21-1 is a listed pseudogene. This CDR3 is 13 amino acids long. The CDR3 sequence: CATTGTAVCEQYF. The DNA of the CDR3 is TGTGCCACCACCGGGACAGCCGTCTGCGAGCAGTACTTC.